Described below is a single TCR beta chain sequence and its context. Its antigen is still unknown. CDR3 length: 15 residues. Germline V gene sequence: CDR1 DFQATT, CDR2 SNEGSKA (reference sequence). Trimming pared 1 base from V and 8 bases from J, leaving 17 bases between. In TCRdb, the 5' RACE reads were re-called with MiXCR into one record per CDR3 protein. The top ten clones hold about a sixth of a sample with about 510,000 distinct CDR3 sequences, around a fifth of them seen once. These data are taken from a study of T cells after yellow fever vaccination. Study at large: SMART-Seq v4 Ultra Low Input served to prepare low-cell-number fractions. Regarding the study as a whole: Booster sampling recovered most clones from primary vaccination (96% CD4, 80% to 90% CD8). The secondary response was weaker but peaked faster, day 5 versus 15. The presence of abundant clonotypes contaminating from the bulk population was possible in FACS-sorted repertoires.

The chain carries TRBV20-1 and TRBJ1-4; possibly TRBD1 for D (5 bases). The specimen was PBMCs, collected less than 25 days after the first yellow fever vaccination. This clonotype originated in a man aged 18-30 years who received the YFV17D yellow fever vaccine. CDR3 protein: CSARAPTGLGEKLFF. CDR3 nucleotide sequence: TGCAGTGCTAGAGCCCCGACGGGGCTTGGGGAAAAACTGTTTTTT.